The T cell receptor beta chain described here comes from a study of Tregs in tolerant kidney transplant recipients. Germline V gene sequence: CDR1 LNHDA, CDR2 SQIVND (reference sequence). This CDR3 contains 14 residues. V dropped 7 bases and J dropped 7; count of bases not matched to a gene: 8. Whole-study findings and limits: For some patients, primers changed over time, blocking nucleotide-level comparison. Activated donor B cell expansion appeared to reveal the most relevant donor-specific TCRbeta repertoire. Tolerant patients' donor-specific Tregs expanded beyond overall Tregs, suggesting antigen-driven growth.

TCRdb's copy holds only in-frame clones and misses some; the assay was immunoSEQ multiplex PCR. This sample yields approximately 98,000 clones, of which around 89% are seen a single time; approximately 0.35% belongs to the top ten. Unstimulated regulatory T cells (CD4+CD25+CD127-), CD4+CD25- non-regulatory cells, CD4 and CD8 cells were FACS-sorted from thawed PBMCs. In regard to this clone: Its antigen is unknown.

This chain uses TRBV19 with TRBJ2-5; 11 bases agree with TRBD2. The material was CD4+ T cells from blood, obtained before the transplant. The clonotype originates from a human donor who received a combined kidney and bone marrow transplant. The CDR3 spells CASTPGTSGGTQYF. The CDR3 nucleotides are TGTGCCAGTACCCCCGGGACTAGCGGCGGGACCCAGTACTTC.